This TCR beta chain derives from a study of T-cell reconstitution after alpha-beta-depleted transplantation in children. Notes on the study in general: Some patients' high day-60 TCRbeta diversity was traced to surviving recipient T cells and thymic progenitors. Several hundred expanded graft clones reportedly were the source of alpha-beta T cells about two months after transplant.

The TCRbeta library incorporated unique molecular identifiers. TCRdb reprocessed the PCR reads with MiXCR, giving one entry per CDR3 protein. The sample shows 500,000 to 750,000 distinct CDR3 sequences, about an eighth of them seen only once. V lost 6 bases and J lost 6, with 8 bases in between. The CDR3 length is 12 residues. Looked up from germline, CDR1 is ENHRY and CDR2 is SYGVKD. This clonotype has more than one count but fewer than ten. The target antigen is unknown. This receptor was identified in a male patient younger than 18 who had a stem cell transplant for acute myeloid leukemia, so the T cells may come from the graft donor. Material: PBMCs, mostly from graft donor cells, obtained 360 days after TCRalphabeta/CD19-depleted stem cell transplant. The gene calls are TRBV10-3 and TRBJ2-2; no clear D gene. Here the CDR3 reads CAIRTVAGELFF. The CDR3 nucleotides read TGTGCCATCAGGACTGTAGCCGGGGAGCTGTTTTTT.